This T cell receptor beta chain is from a study of blood T cell repertoires in COVID-19. Study background: Researchers got acute and convalescent COVID-19 samples from the United States, Italy and Spain. In each case, the material was cDNA or gDNA derived from T cells, B-cell-depleted T cells, or PBMCs.

The CDR3 totals 14 residues. Germline V gene data show CDR1 as MNHEY and CDR2 as SVGAGI. V was pared by 2 bases and J by 10 bases, with 15 bases between. The sample holds many counts of this clone. Original handling: Scientists estimated how many nucleated cells there were by amplifying reference gene primers. TCRdb's copy holds only in-frame clones and misses some; the assay was immunoSEQ multiplex PCR. V, J and clone size were drawn from that table, and D and trimming were deduced from the DNA. The table records over 200,000 clones, around 88% of them present only once. The sample was peripheral blood. This clonotype was sampled from a man older than 75 with acute or convalescent COVID-19. This chain connects TRBV6-5 to TRBJ2-1; D not resolved. CDR3 sequence: CASSYATQALEQFF. DNA for the CDR3: TGTGCCAGCAGTTACGCGACGCAAGCGTTGGAGCAGTTCTTC.